This record concerns one TCR beta chain sequence. Its cognate antigen is unknown. The data stem from a study of early T cells in non-severe SARS-CoV-2 infection. Study results and limitations: Anti-spike CD8 responses were favored by VDJdb matching, which missed private and CD4 specificities.

The trim removed 0 bases at V and 3 bases at J, leaving 10 bases unmatched. The CDR3 covers 16 residues. Germline CDR1 and CDR2: DFQATT and SNEGSKA (reference sequence). TCRdb re-called the 5' RACE reads through MiXCR, storing one row per CDR3 protein. In the table there are some 49,000 distinct CDR3 sequences, 10% to 15% of which are singletons. The chain is built from TRBV20-1 and TRBJ1-2; 7 nucleotides line up with TRBD1. The receptor was isolated from an adult who was a healthcare worker with PCR-confirmed SARS-CoV-2 infection or an uninfected control (not recorded which). Sequences were obtained from whole blood. CDR3 sequence reads: CSARDGAKGAYYGYTF. For the CDR3, the DNA is TGCAGTGCTAGAGATGGCGCGAAGGGGGCTTACTATGGCTACACCTTC.